These T cell receptor beta chains were read from a single sample in a study of T cell responses to AZD1222 COVID-19 vaccine. TCRdb's table, derived via immunoSEQ multiplex PCR, lists solely in-frame clones and lacks some. The table records 140,000 to 150,000 clones, approximately 90% of them present only once. The sample here was peripheral blood, taken 28 days after the second AZD1222 dose. These receptors were obtained from an adult who received the AZD1222 COVID-19 vaccine. Each CDR3 is given with its conserved first and last residue. The order of the fields is CDR3 protein, V gene, clone size. Clone size is shown for a subset of rows, as once, few, many or a class of expanded clone.

cdr3_aa: CAWSRYRGTYEQYF
v_call: TRBV30
clone_size: few

cdr3_aa: CASSSTGPAYGYTF
v_call: TRBV5-1
clone_size: -

cdr3_aa: CASSFSPGYPYGYTF
v_call: TRBV7-2
clone_size: -

cdr3_aa: CASRSGTANYEQYF
v_call: TRBV28
clone_size: -

cdr3_aa: CASSNRDYGYTF
v_call: TRBV19
clone_size: -

cdr3_aa: CASSPSEAAYEQYF
v_call: TRBV5-5
clone_size: -

cdr3_aa: CAIRPAVENTEAFF
v_call: TRBV10-3
clone_size: -

cdr3_aa: CSAPNRNTQYF
v_call: TRBV20-1
clone_size: -

cdr3_aa: CAASSGLNTGELFF
v_call: TRBV15
clone_size: -

cdr3_aa: CSVEGTSGREYEQYF
v_call: TRBV29-1
clone_size: -

cdr3_aa: CAAKNSYNSPLHF
v_call: TRBV2
clone_size: -

cdr3_aa: CATSDFGGEQFF
v_call: TRBV24-1
clone_size: -

cdr3_aa: CSAGVNYGYTF
v_call: TRBV20-1
clone_size: -

cdr3_aa: CASSDSASAGGYNEQFF
v_call: TRBV6-4
clone_size: few

cdr3_aa: CASSLGRRGRNYGYTF
v_call: TRBV7-8
clone_size: few

cdr3_aa: CASSYREPYEQYF
v_call: TRBV5-1
clone_size: -

cdr3_aa: CASSVAPLLSYEQYF
v_call: TRBV9
clone_size: -

cdr3_aa: CASSSPFHGRSDQPQHF
v_call: TRBV28
clone_size: -

cdr3_aa: CASSGRDKASYEQYF
v_call: TRBV28
clone_size: -

cdr3_aa: CAISEGGANYGYTF
v_call: TRBV10-3
clone_size: -

cdr3_aa: CASSARGRGPDTQYF
v_call: TRBV28
clone_size: -

cdr3_aa: CASSPPRVGENIQYF
v_call: TRBV18
clone_size: -

cdr3_aa: CASSFRQGAIYEQYF
v_call: TRBV5-5
clone_size: -

cdr3_aa: CASSLWGEGANVLTF
v_call: TRBV5-1
clone_size: -

cdr3_aa: CASSYGSGNQPQHF
v_call: TRBV6-5
clone_size: -

cdr3_aa: CASSQDPKGRNSPLHF
v_call: TRBV4-2
clone_size: -

cdr3_aa: CASSPRDSNQPQHF
v_call: TRBV19
clone_size: -

cdr3_aa: CSVERASKPYEQYF
v_call: TRBV29-1
clone_size: -

cdr3_aa: CASSGAGGSRNEQFF
v_call: TRBV5-4
clone_size: -

cdr3_aa: CASSMSPTVNTEAFF
v_call: TRBV19
clone_size: -

cdr3_aa: CASSWGLINQPQHF
v_call: TRBV7-2
clone_size: -

cdr3_aa: CASSPTGTDTQYF
v_call: TRBV5-5
clone_size: once

cdr3_aa: CASNPGTSDSLEQFF
v_call: TRBV6-7
clone_size: -

cdr3_aa: CASSAETGVGNTIYF
v_call: TRBV9
clone_size: -

cdr3_aa: CASSSRGNTIYF
v_call: TRBV6-5
clone_size: -

cdr3_aa: CASSPGRNQPQHF
v_call: TRBV2
clone_size: -

cdr3_aa: CATSAPGQGPGYYEQYF
v_call: TRBV24-1
clone_size: -

cdr3_aa: CASSLVRPGGSGNTIYF
v_call: TRBV5-1
clone_size: -

cdr3_aa: CASSYSSGASYEQYF
v_call: TRBV6-2/TRBV6-3
clone_size: -

cdr3_aa: CATSDFRGNSNQPQHF
v_call: TRBV24-1
clone_size: -

cdr3_aa: CASSLGLIAGTAYEQYF
v_call: TRBV4-2
clone_size: -

cdr3_aa: CASSQDSKRAGNTIYF
v_call: TRBV4-3
clone_size: -

cdr3_aa: CASSSWRAGVSDTQYF
v_call: TRBV6-2/TRBV6-3
clone_size: -

cdr3_aa: CASSLGPTDTQYF
v_call: TRBV7-3
clone_size: -

cdr3_aa: CASSQDWTGINSPLHF
v_call: TRBV14
clone_size: -

cdr3_aa: CASSVDGGQDIEAFF
v_call: TRBV9
clone_size: -

cdr3_aa: CASSLDRAGNTIYF
v_call: TRBV28
clone_size: -

cdr3_aa: CASTVTGALNEKLFF
v_call: TRBV27
clone_size: once